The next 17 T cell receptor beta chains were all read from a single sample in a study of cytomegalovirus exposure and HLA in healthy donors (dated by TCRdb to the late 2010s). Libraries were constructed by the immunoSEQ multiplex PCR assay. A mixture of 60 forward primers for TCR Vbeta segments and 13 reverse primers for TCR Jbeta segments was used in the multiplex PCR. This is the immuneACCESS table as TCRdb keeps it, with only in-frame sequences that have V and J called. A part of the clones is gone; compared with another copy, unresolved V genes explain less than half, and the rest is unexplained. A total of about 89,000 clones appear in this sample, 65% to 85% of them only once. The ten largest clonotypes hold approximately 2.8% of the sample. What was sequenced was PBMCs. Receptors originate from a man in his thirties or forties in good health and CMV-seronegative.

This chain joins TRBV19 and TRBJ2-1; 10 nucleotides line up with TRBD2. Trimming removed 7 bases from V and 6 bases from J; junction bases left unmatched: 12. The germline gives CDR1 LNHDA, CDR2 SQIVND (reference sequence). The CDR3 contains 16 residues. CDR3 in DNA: TGTGCCAGTATCAAATTAAGCGGGGGGGCCGGCAATGAGCAGTTCTTC. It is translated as CASIKLSGGAGNEQFF.

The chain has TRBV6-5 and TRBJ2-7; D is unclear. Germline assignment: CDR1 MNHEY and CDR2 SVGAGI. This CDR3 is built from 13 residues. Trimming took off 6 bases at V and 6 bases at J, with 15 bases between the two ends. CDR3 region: CASSTPSSREQYF. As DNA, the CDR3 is TGTGCCAGCAGCACTCCCTCTAGTCGCGAGCAGTACTTC.

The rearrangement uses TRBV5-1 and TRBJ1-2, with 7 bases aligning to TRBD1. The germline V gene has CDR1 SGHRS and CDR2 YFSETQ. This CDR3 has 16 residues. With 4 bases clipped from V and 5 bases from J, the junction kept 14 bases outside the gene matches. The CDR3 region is CASSLSGTVEGYGYTF. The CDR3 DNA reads TGCGCCAGCAGCCTATCCGGGACAGTCGAAGGATATGGCTACACCTTC.

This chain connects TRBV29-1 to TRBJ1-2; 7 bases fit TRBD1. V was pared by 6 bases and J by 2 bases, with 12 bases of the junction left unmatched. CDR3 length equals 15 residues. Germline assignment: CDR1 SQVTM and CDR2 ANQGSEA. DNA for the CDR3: TGCAGCGTCCTCATAGTACCGACAGGGAACTATGGCTACACCTTC. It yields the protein CSVLIVPTGNYGYTF.

The CDR3 bases are TGTGCCAGCAGCGTGAAGCTAGCGGGGGTTGGGCATGAGCAGTTCTTC. It translates to CASSVKLAGVGHEQFF. J is TRBJ2-1 and V is TRBV9; TRBD2 matches at 10 bases. This CDR3 is built from 16 residues. Germline CDR1 and CDR2: SGDLS and YYNGEE. The ends lost 2 bases at V and 8 bases at J; junction bases unmatched: 10.

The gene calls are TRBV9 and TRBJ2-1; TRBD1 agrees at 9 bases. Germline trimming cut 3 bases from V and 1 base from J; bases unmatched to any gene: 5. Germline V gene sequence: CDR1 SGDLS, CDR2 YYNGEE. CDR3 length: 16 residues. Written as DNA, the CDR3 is TGTGCCAGCAGCGCAGAACAGGGGGCGTCCTACAATGAGCAGTTCTTC. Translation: CASSAEQGASYNEQFF.

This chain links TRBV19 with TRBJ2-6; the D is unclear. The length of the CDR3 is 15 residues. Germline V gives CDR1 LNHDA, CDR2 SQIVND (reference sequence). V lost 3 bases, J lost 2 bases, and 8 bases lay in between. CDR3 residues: CASSILAPGANVLTF. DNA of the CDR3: TGTGCCAGTAGTATTTTGGCACCTGGGGCCAACGTCCTGACTTTC. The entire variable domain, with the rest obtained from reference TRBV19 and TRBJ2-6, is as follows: DGGITQSPKYLFRKEGQNVTLSCEQNLNHDAMYWYRQDPGQGLRLIYYSQIVNDFQKGDIAEGYSVSREKKESFPLTVTSAQKNPTAFYLCASSILAPGANVLTFGAGSRLTVL.

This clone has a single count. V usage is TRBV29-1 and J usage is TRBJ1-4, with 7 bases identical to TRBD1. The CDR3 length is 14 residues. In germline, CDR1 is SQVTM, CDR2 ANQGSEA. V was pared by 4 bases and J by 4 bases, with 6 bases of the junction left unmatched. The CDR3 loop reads CSVGAGTDNEKLFF. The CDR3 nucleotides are TGCAGCGTTGGGGCCGGGACAGATAATGAAAAACTGTTTTTT.

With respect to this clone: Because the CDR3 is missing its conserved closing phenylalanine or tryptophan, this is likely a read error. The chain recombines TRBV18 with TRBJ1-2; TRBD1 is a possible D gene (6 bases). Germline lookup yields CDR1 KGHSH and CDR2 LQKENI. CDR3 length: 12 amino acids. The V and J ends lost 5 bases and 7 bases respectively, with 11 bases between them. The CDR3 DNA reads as TGTGCCAGCTCAGAAGGGACAATTGGCTACACCCTC. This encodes CASSEGTIGYTL.

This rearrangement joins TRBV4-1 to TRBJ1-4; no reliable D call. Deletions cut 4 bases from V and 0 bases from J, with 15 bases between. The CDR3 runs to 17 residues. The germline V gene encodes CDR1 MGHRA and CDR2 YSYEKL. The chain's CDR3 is CASSPREWIATNEKLFF. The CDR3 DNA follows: TGCGCCAGCAGCCCAAGGGAGTGGATTGCAACTAATGAAAAACTGTTTTTT.

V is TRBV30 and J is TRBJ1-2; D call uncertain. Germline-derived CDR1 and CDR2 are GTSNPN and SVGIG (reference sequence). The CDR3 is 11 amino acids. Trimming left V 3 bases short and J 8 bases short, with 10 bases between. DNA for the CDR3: TGTGCCTGGAGGTCTCGCGAGGGCTACACCTTC. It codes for CAWRSREGYTF.

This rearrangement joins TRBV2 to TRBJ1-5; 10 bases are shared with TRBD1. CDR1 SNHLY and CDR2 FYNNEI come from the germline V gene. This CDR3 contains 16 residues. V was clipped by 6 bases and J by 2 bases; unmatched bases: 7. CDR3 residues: CASSEDRGFRNQPQHF. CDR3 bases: TGTGCCAGCAGCGAGGACAGGGGGTTTCGCAATCAGCCCCAGCATTTT.

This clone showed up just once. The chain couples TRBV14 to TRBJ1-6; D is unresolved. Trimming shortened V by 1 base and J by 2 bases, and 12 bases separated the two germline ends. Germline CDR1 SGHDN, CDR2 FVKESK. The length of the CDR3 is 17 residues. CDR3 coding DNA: TGTGCCAGCAGCCAAGTTGGTGGACTTACCTATAATTCACCCCTCCACTTT. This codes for CASSQVGGLTYNSPLHF. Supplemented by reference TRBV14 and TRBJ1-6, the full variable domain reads EAGVTQFPSHSVIEKGQTVTLRCDPISGHDNLYWYRRVMGKEIKFLLHFVKESKQDESGMPNNRFLAERTGGTYSTLKVQPAELEDSGVYFCASSQVGGLTYNSPLHFGNGTRLTVT.

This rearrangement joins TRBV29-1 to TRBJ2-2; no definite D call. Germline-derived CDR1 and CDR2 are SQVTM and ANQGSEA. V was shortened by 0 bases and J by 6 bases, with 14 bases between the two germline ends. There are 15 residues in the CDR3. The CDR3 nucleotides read TGCAGCGTTGAAGATAGCTCGGGTTCCCCCGGGGAGCTGTTTTTT. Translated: CSVEDSSGSPGELFF.

CDR3 residues: CASPGGGAANEQFF. DNA of the CDR3: TGTGCCTCCCCCGGGGGGGGCGCAGCCAATGAGCAGTTCTTC. This chain joins TRBV2 and TRBJ2-1; TRBD2 agrees at 8 bases. J was trimmed by 6 bases and V by 11 bases; bases with no gene match: 12. The CDR3 spans 14 residues. The germline V gene encodes CDR1 SNHLY and CDR2 FYNNEI.

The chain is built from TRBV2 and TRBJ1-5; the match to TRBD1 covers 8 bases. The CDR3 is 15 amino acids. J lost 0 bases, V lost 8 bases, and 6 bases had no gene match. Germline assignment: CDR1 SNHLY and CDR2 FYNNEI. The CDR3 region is CASGTGDDSNQPQHF. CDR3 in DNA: TGTGCCAGCGGGACAGGCGACGATAGCAATCAGCCCCAGCATTTT.

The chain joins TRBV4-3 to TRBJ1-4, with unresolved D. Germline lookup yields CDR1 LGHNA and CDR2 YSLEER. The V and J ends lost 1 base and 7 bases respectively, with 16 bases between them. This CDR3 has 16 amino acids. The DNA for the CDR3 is TGCGCCAGCAGCCAAGCTGTGTCCGGGATGGGTGAAAAACTGTTTTTT. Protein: CASSQAVSGMGEKLFF.